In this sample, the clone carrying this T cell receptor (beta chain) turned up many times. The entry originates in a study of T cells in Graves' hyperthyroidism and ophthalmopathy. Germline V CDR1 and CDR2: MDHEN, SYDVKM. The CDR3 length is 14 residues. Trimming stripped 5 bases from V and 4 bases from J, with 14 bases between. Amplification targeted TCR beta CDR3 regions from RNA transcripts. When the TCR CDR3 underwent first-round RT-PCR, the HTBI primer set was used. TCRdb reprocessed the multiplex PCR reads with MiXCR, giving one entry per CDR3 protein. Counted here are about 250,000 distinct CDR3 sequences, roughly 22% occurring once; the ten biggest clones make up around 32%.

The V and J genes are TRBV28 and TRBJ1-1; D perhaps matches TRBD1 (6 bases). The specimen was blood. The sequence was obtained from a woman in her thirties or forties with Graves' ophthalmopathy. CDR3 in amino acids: CASSPQDRITEAFF. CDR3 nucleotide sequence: TGTGCCAGCAGTCCTCAGGACAGAATCACTGAAGCTTTCTTT.